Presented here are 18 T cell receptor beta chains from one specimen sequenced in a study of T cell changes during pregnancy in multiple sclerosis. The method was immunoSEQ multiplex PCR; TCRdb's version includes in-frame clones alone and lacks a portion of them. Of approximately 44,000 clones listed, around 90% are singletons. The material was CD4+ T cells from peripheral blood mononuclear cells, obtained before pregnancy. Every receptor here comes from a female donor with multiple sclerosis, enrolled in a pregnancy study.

The CDR3 reads CASSYSDTNTEAFF. The CDR3 DNA is TGTGCCAGCAGTTACTCGGACACGAACACTGAAGCTTTCTTT. The rearrangement uses TRBV6-6 and TRBJ1-1, with D perhaps TRBD1 (5 bases). This CDR3 contains 14 residues. Trimming took 0 bases from V and 1 from J, leaving 6 bases between them. Germline V lookup: CDR1 MNHNY, CDR2 SVGAGI (reference sequence).

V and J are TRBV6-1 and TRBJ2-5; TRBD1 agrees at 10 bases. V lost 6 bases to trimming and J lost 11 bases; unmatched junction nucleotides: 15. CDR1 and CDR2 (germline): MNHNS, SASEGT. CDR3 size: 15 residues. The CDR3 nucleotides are TGTGCCAGCAGAGATCCGGGACAGGGGCCCATAGAGCAGTACTTC. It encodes CASRDPGQGPIEQYF.

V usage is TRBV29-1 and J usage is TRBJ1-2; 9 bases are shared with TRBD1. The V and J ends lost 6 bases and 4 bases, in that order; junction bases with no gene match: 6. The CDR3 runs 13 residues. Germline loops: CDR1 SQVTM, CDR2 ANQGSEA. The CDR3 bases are TGCAGCGTCTGGACAGGGGTTGGCTATGGCTACACCTTC. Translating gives CSVWTGVGYGYTF.

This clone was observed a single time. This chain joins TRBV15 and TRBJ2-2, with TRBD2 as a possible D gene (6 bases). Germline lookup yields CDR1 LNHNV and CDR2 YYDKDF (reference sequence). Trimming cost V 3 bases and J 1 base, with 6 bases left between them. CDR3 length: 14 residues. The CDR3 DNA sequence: TGTGCCACCAGCAGCGGGGGGAACACCGGGGAGCTGTTTTTT. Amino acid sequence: CATSSGGNTGELFF.

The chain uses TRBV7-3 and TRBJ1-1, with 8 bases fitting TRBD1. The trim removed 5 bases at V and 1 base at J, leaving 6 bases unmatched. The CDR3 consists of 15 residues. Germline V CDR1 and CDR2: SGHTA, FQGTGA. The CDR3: CASSTGQGPNTEAFF. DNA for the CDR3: TGTGCCAGCAGCACCGGACAGGGACCGAACACTGAAGCTTTCTTT.

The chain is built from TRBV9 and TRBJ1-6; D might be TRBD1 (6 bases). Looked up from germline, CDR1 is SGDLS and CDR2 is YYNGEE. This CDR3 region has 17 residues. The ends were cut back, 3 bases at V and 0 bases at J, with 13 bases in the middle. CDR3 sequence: CASSALGGYSYNSPLHF. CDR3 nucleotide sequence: TGTGCCAGCAGCGCTTTAGGGGGATACTCCTATAATTCACCCCTCCACTTT.

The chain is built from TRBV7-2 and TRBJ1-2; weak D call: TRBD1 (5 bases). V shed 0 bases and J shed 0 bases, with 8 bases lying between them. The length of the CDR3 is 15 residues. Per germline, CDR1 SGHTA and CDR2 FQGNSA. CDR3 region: CASSLAGHSNYGYTF. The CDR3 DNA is TGTGCCAGCAGCTTAGCAGGACACTCTAACTATGGCTACACCTTC.

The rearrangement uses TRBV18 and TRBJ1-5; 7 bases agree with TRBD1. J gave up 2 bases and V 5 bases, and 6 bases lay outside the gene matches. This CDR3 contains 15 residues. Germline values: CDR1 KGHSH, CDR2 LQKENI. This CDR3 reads CASSSQGGGNQPQHF. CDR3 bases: TGTGCCAGCTCATCGCAGGGGGGTGGCAATCAGCCCCAGCATTTT.

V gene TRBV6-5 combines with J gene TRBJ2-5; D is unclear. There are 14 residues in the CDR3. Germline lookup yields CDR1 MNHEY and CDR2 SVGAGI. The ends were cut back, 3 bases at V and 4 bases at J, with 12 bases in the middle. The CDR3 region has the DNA TGTGCCAGCAGTTATCTGCCGGTATCAGAGACCCAGTACTTC. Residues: CASSYLPVSETQYF.

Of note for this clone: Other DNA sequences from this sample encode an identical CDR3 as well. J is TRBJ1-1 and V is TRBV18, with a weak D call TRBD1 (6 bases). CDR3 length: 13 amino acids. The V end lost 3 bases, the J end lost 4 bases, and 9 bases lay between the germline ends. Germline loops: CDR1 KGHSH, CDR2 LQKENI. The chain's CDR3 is CASSPLGGTEAFF. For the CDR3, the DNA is TGTGCCAGCTCACCGCTAGGGGGCACTGAAGCTTTCTTT.

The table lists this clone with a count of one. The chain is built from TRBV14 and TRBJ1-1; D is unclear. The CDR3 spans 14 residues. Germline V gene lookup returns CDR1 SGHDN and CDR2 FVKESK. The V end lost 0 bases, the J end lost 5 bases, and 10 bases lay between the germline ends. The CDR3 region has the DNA TGTGCCAGCAGCCAAGAAGGACTGTTGACTGAAGCTTTCTTT. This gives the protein CASSQEGLLTEAFF.

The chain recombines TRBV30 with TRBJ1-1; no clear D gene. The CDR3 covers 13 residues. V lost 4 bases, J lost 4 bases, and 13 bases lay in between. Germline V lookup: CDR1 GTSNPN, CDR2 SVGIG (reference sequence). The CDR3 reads CAWNVFGGTEAFF. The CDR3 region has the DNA TGTGCCTGGAACGTCTTCGGAGGCACTGAAGCTTTCTTT.

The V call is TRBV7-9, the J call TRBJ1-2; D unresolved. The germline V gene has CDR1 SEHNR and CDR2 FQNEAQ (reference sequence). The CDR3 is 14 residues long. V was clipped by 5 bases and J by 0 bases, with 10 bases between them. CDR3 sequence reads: CASSASRANYGYTF. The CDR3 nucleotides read TGTGCCAGCAGCGCCTCTCGAGCTAACTATGGCTACACCTTC.

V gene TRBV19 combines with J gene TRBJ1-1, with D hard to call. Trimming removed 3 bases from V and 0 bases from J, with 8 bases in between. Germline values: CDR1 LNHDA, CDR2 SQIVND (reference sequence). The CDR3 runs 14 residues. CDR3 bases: TGTGCCAGTAGTATGAGGAGGATGAACACTGAAGCTTTCTTT. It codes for CASSMRRMNTEAFF.

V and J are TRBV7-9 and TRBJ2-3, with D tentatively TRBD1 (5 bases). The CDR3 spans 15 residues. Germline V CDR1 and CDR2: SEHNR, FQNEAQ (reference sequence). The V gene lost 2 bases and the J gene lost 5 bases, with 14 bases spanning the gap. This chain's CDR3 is CASSLFRVLGDTQYF. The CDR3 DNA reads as TGTGCCAGCAGCTTATTCAGGGTCCTGGGAGATACGCAGTATTTT.

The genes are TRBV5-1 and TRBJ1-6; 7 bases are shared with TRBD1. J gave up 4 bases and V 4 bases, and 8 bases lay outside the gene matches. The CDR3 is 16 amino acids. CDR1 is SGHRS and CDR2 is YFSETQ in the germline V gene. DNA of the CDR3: TGCGCCAGCAGCCCGTCTGGGACAGAGTATAATTCACCCCTCCACTTT. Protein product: CASSPSGTEYNSPLHF.

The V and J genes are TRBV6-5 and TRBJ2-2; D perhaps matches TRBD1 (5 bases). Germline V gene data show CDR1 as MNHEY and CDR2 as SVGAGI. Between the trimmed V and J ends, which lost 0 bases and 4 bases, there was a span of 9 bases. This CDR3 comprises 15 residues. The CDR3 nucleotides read TGTGCCAGCAGTTACTCGGACATAACCACCGGGGAGCTGTTTTTT. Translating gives CASSYSDITTGELFF.

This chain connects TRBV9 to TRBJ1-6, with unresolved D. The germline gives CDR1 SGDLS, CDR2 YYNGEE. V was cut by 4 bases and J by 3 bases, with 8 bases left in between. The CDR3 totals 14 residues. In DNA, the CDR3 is TGTGCCAGCAGCCAGGCTATCTATAATTCACCCCTCCACTTT. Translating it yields CASSQAIYNSPLHF. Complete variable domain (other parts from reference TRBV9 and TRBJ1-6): DSGVTQTPKHLITATGQRVTLRCSPRSGDLSVYWYQQSLDQGLQFLIQYYNGEERAKGNILERFSAQQFPDLHSELNLSSLELGDSALYFCASSQAIYNSPLHFGNGTRLTVT.